The 20 T cell receptor beta chains given below trace back to one sample, sequenced in a study of T cells after yellow fever vaccination. TCRdb used MiXCR to reprocess the 5' RACE reads, holding one entry per CDR3 protein. The data show under 700,000 distinct CDR3 sequences, about a sixth seen once. The sample here was PBMCs, taken about 5 days after the first yellow fever vaccination. Receptors were obtained from a man between 18 and 35 years old who received the YFV17D yellow fever vaccine.

V and J are TRBV5-1 and TRBJ2-7; TRBD1 matches 8 bases. The CDR3 extends over 14 amino acids. CDR1 is SGHRS and CDR2 is YFSETQ in the germline V gene. Trimming took 0 bases from V and 6 from J; bases not matched to a gene: 5. The CDR3 here is CASSLDRTGLEQYF. For the CDR3, the DNA is TGCGCCAGCAGCTTGGATCGGACAGGGCTCGAGCAGTACTTC. Supplemented by reference TRBV5-1 and TRBJ2-7, the full variable domain reads KAGVTQTPRYLIKTRGQQVTLSCSPISGHRSVSWYQQTPGQGLQFLFEYFSETQRNKGNFPGRFSGRQFSNSRSEMNVSTLELGDSALYLCASSLDRTGLEQYFGPGTRLTVT.

Only a few counts were recorded for this clonotype. This chain joins TRBV6-2 or TRBV6-3 and TRBJ1-1; 7 bases agree with TRBD1. This CDR3 spans 16 amino acids. The germline V gene encodes CDR1 MNHEY and CDR2 SVGEGT. V dropped 8 bases and J dropped 0; count of bases not matched to a gene: 12. The CDR3 DNA reads TGTGCCAGCCACGAGAGGGGGCGATACATGAACACTGAAGCTTTCTTT. Translation: CASHERGRYMNTEAFF.

V gene TRBV12-3 or TRBV12-4 combines with J gene TRBJ1-1; 8 nucleotides align to TRBD1. Unmatched junction bases numbered 10, after V lost 7 bases and J lost 3 bases. The CDR3 loop spans 15 amino acids. CDR3 DNA sequence: TGTGCCAGCACCCAAAGACAGGGGCCATACACTGAAGCTTTCTTT. Translation: CASTQRQGPYTEAFF.

This sequence joins TRBV5-4 and TRBJ2-3; no definite D call. V shed 1 base and J shed 3 bases, with 15 bases lying between them. Germline CDR1 SGHNT, CDR2 YYREEE (reference sequence). The CDR3 contains 16 residues. The CDR3 is CASSLRAQRGTDTQYF. The DNA for the CDR3 is TGTGCCAGCAGCTTGCGGGCGCAACGAGGAACAGATACGCAGTATTTT.

The table lists this clonotype with a few counts. The chain links TRBV10-1 to TRBJ2-5; perhaps TRBD1 as D (6 bases). In germline, CDR1 is WNHNN, CDR2 SYGVQD (reference sequence). V was shortened by 5 bases and J by 0 bases, with 7 bases between the two germline ends. The CDR3 loop spans 13 amino acids. The CDR3 nucleotides are TGCGCCAGCAGTACAGGGAACCAAGAGACCCAGTACTTC. The encoded protein is CASSTGNQETQYF.

A few counts support this clonotype. The V gene is TRBV29-1, the J gene TRBJ2-1, with D possibly being TRBD2 (6 bases). Between the trimmed V and J ends, which lost 6 bases and 0 bases, there was a span of 15 bases. The V gene's germline CDR1 is SQVTM and CDR2 ANQGSEA. The CDR3 spans 15 residues. The CDR3: CSVETSISSYNEQFF. CDR3 nucleotide sequence: TGCAGCGTGGAGACTAGTATTTCCTCCTACAATGAGCAGTTCTTC.

This clonotype was seen only a few times. The chain carries TRBV6-2 or TRBV6-3 and TRBJ2-7; 10 positions match TRBD1. This CDR3 region has 15 residues. Germline V gene data show CDR1 as MNHEY and CDR2 as SVGEGT. V was pared by 5 bases and J by 2 bases, with 6 bases of the junction left unmatched. CDR3 sequence: CASSHRGQGAYEQYF. The CDR3 DNA sequence: TGTGCCAGCAGTCATAGAGGACAGGGGGCCTACGAGCAGTACTTC.

V and J are TRBV15 and TRBJ1-6, with D perhaps TRBD1 (6 bases). Germline V CDR1 and CDR2: LNHNV, YYDKDF (reference sequence). This CDR3 is built from 13 residues. V was shortened by 9 bases and J by 11 bases, with 17 bases between the two germline ends. CDR3 nucleotides: TGTGCCACTAACGACAGGTCCTTCGCACCCCTCCACTTT. This translates into CATNDRSFAPLHF.

Many counts were recorded for this clonotype. The junction and the germline gene differ at one end; a read error may be behind it. The chain carries TRBV6-5 and TRBJ1-1; D is uncertain. From germline, CDR1 is MNHEY and CDR2 SVGAGI. This CDR3 contains 15 residues. The CDR3 reads CASSHSRGLSTEAFF. The DNA for the CDR3 is TGTGCCAGCAGTCACTCCCGAGGTCTGAGTACTGAAGCTTTCTTT.

This clonotype was seen more than once but under ten times. V and J are TRBV10-3 and TRBJ1-1, with D perhaps matching TRBD1 (6 bases). V lost 2 bases and J lost 8, with 21 bases in between. This CDR3 is 16 amino acids long. Per the germline V gene, CDR1 is ENHRY and CDR2 is SYGVKD. The CDR3 DNA reads TGTGCCATCAGTGAGACTATCAGGGGTCGGGGTTCGGAAGCTTTCTTT. Translation: CAISETIRGRGSEAFF.

The V call is TRBV19, the J call TRBJ2-1, with no clear D. Trimming pared 0 bases from V and 4 bases from J, leaving 4 bases between. CDR1 and CDR2 from the germline V gene are LNHDA and SQIVND (reference sequence). The CDR3 length is 13 residues. This chain's CDR3 is CASSIDSYNEQFF. For the CDR3, the DNA is TGTGCCAGTAGTATAGACAGTTACAATGAGCAGTTCTTC.

This clonotype was seen only a few times. The rearrangement joins TRBV7-3 to TRBJ2-7; D uncertain. CDR3 length: 18 amino acids. V was clipped by 2 bases and J by 0 bases, with 20 bases between them. CDR1 is SGHTA, CDR2 FQGTGA, per germline. The CDR3 sequence: CASSLSATRTRSSYEQYV. The CDR3, as DNA: TGTGCCAGCAGCTTATCGGCCACTCGCACCAGAAGCTCCTACGAGCAGTACGTC.

The rearrangement links TRBV2 to TRBJ2-3; D ambiguous. The CDR3 length is 13 residues. CDR1 and CDR2 from the germline V gene are SNHLY and FYNNEI. V gave up 8 bases and J gave up 2 bases, with 11 bases separating them. CDR3 in DNA: TGTGCCAGCGGGGTAGTCGCCACAGATACGCAGTATTTT. It is translated as CASGVVATDTQYF.

The chain joins TRBV5-1 to TRBJ2-1; TRBD2 matches at 11 bases. CDR1 is SGHRS, CDR2 YFSETQ, per germline. V was pared by 3 bases and J by 5 bases, with 7 bases of the junction left unmatched. The CDR3 runs 16 residues. The CDR3 DNA follows: TGCGCCAGCAGCTCCTCACTAGCGGGGGTGAACAATGAGCAGTTCTTC. It yields the protein CASSSSLAGVNNEQFF. Full variable domain (outside the CDR3, taken from reference TRBV5-1 and TRBJ2-1): KAGVTQTPRYLIKTRGQQVTLSCSPISGHRSVSWYQQTPGQGLQFLFEYFSETQRNKGNFPGRFSGRQFSNSRSEMNVSTLELGDSALYLCASSSSLAGVNNEQFFGPGTRLTVL.

Only a few counts were recorded for this clonotype. The chain combines TRBV12-3 or TRBV12-4 with TRBJ2-7, with 9 bases identical to TRBD1. The CDR3 consists of 19 residues. The V gene end was trimmed by 2 bases and the J gene end by 6 bases; junction bases not matched to a gene: 20. CDR3 coding DNA: TGTGCCAGCAGTTTACAATATGAGATAAACCGGGACAGGGCTCTCGAGCAGTACTTC. Protein: CASSLQYEINRDRALEQYF.

This chain connects TRBV2 to TRBJ1-3; D unresolved. Trimming took 11 bases from V and 1 from J, leaving 18 bases between them. CDR1 is SNHLY and CDR2 is FYNNEI in the germline V gene. The CDR3 is 15 amino acids. The CDR3 loop reads CAWSLRTESGNTIYF. The CDR3 nucleotides read TGTGCCTGGTCTTTGAGAACAGAGTCTGGAAACACCATATATTTT.

V and J are TRBV4-1 and TRBJ2-5; D possibly corresponds to TRBD2 (6 bases). Germline CDR1 and CDR2: MGHRA and YSYEKL. With 0 bases removed from V and 5 bases from J, the gap between germline ends came to 16 bases. The CDR3 covers 16 residues. This CDR3 reads CASSQERGTPGETQYF. In DNA form, the CDR3 reads TGCGCCAGCAGCCAAGAGCGCGGGACCCCCGGGGAGACCCAGTACTTC.

The chain has TRBV2 and TRBJ2-7, with 7 bases that match TRBD1. This CDR3 contains 11 residues. Germline-derived CDR1 and CDR2 are SNHLY and FYNNEI. The CDR3 loop reads CASSERGQKVV. The CDR3, as DNA: TGTGCCAGCAGTGAAAGGGGACAGAAGGTCGTC.

V and J are TRBV11-2 and TRBJ1-1; no clear D. In germline, CDR1 is SGHAT, CDR2 FQNNGV. V lost 5 bases, J lost 0 bases, and 7 bases lay in between. The CDR3 is 13 amino acids. The CDR3 DNA reads TGTGCCAGCAGCGGCATAGTGAACACTGAAGCTTTCTTT. Translated: CASSGIVNTEAFF.

Many counts were recorded for this clonotype. V gene TRBV15 combines with J gene TRBJ2-5, with D perhaps assigned TRBD1 or TRBD2 (6 bases each). CDR3 length: 13 residues. The germline V gene encodes CDR1 LNHNV and CDR2 YYDKDF (reference sequence). Trimming cost V 5 bases and J 4 bases, with 11 bases left between them. The CDR3 nucleotides are TGTGCCACCAGCCCCAGGGGAGGAGAGACCCAGTACTTC. Translated, it gives CATSPRGGETQYF.